This entry is about one T cell receptor beta chain. The data are from a study of shared clonotypes between healthy human individuals. As defined, naive CD8 cells were CD45RO-negative and positively selected for CCR7, with terminally differentiated effector memory CD45RA+ cells excluded. Sequenced by immunoSEQ multiplex PCR; TCRdb stores in-frame clones only, minus some. The sample records about 2.1 million clones, just over 90% being singletons. CDR1 and CDR2 (germline): MNHNS, SASEGT. J gave up 5 bases and V 3 bases, and 13 bases lay outside the gene matches. The CDR3 length is 16 residues. Sequencing was done on a sample of naive CD8+ T cells from PBMCs. The V gene is TRBV6-1, the J gene TRBJ2-7, with 7 bases fitting TRBD1. This TCR was recovered from a man younger than 35 in good health. Some clones in this sample may be carry-over from other donors' samples. CDR3: CASSEFSLTGPNEQYF. The CDR3 DNA is TGTGCCAGCAGTGAGTTTTCTCTGACAGGGCCTAACGAGCAGTACTTC.